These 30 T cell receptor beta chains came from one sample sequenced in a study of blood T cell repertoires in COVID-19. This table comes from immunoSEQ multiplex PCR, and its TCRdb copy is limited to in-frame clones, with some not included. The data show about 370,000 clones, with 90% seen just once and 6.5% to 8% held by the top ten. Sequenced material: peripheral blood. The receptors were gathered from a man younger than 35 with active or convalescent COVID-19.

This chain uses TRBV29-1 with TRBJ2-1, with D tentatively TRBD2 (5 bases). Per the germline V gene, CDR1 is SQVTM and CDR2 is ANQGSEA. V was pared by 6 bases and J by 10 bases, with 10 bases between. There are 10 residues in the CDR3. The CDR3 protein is CSVASSEQFF. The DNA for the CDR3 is TGCAGCGTCGCTAGCTCCGAGCAGTTCTTC.

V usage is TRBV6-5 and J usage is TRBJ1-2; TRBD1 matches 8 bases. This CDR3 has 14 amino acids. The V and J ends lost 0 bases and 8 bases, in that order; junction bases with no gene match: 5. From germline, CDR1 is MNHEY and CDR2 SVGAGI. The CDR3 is CASSYSGQGTGYTF. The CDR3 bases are TGTGCCAGCAGTTACTCCGGACAGGGTACGGGCTACACCTTC.

The DNA for the CDR3 is TGCGCCAGCAGCCATCCTAGCGGGAGCCCAGATACGCAGTATTTT. This codes for CASSHPSGSPDTQYF. The genes are TRBV4-1 and TRBJ2-3, with 10 bases fitting TRBD2. The CDR3 is 15 amino acids. Trimming removed 3 bases from V and 4 bases from J; junction bases left unmatched: 4. Germline V gene data show CDR1 as MGHRA and CDR2 as YSYEKL.

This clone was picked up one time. The CDR3 nucleotides read TGTGCCAGCAGCCCAGGAGGAGTTTTAGGCACTGAAGCTTTCTTT. Protein product: CASSPGGVLGTEAFF. The chain employs TRBV7-9 and TRBJ1-1, with unresolved D. The V end lost 5 bases, the J end lost 4 bases, and 17 bases lay between the germline ends. This CDR3 region has 15 residues. Germline CDR1 SEHNR, CDR2 FQNEAQ (reference sequence).

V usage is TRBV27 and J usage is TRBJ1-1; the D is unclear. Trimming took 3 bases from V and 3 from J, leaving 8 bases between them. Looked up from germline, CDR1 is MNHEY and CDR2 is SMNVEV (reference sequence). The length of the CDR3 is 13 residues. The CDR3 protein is CASSLSVDTEAFF. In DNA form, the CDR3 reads TGTGCCAGCAGTTTGAGTGTGGACACTGAAGCTTTCTTT.

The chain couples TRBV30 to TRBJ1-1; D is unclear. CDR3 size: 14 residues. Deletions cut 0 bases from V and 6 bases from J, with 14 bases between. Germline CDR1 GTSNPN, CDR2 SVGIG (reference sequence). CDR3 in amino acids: CAWSVGRTGAEAFF. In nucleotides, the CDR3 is TGTGCCTGGAGTGTCGGCAGGACCGGGGCTGAAGCTTTCTTT.

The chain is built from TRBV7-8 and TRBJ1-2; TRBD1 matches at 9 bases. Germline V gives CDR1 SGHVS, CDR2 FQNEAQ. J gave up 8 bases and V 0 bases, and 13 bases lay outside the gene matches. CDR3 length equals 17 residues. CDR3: CASSLAEGDRGTWGYTF. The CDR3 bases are TGTGCCAGCAGCTTAGCGGAGGGAGACAGGGGGACCTGGGGCTACACCTTC.

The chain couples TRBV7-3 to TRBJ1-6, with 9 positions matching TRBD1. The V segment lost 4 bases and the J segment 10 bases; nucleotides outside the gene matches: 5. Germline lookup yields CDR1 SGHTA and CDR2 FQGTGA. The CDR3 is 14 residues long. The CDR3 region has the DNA TGTGCCAGCAGCTCGACAGGGGGAGAATCACCCCTCCACTTT. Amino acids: CASSSTGGESPLHF. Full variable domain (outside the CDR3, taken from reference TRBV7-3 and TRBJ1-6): GAGVSQTPSNKVTEKGKYVELRCDPISGHTALYWYRQSLGQGPEFLIYFQGTGAADDSGLPNDRFFAVRPEGSVSTLKIQRTERGDSAVYLCASSSTGGESPLHFGNGTRLTVT.

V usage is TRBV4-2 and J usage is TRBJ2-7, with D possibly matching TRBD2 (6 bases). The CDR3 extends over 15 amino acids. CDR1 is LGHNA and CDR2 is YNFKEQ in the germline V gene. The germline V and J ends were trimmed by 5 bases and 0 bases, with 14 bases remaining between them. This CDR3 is CASSTNRGGSYEQYF. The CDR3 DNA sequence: TGTGCCAGCAGCACCAACCGGGGAGGCTCCTACGAGCAGTACTTC.

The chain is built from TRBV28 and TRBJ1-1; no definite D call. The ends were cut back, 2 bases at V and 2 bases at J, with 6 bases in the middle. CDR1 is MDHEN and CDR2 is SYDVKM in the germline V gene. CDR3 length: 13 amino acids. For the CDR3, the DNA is TGTGCCAGCAGTTTAAATACAAACACTGAAGCTTTCTTT. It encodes CASSLNTNTEAFF.

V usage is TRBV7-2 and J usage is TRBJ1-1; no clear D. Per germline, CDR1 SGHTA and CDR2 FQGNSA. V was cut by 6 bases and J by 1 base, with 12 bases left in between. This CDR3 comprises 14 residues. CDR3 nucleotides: TGTGCCAGCAGTTCCGGAGGGAGGAACACTGAAGCTTTCTTT. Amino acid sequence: CASSSGGRNTEAFF.

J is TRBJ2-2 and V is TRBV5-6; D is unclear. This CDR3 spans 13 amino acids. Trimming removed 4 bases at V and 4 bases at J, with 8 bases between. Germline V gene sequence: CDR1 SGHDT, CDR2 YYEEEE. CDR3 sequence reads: CASSGGTTGELFF. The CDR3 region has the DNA TGTGCCAGCAGCGGCGGCACCACCGGGGAGCTGTTTTTT.

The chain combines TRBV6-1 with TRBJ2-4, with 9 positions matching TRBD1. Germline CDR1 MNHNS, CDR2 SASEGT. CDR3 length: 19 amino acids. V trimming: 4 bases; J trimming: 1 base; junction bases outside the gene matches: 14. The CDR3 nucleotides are TGTGCCAGCAGTGCAATCGTACAGGGGGCGAGGCGGGCCAAAAACATTCAGTACTTC. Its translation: CASSAIVQGARRAKNIQYF.

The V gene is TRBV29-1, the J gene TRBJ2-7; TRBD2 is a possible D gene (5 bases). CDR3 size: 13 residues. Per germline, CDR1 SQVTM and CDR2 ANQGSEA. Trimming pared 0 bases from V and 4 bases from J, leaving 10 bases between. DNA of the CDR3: TGCAGCGTTGAAGAATCGGCGGGTTACGAGCAGTACTTC. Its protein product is CSVEESAGYEQYF.

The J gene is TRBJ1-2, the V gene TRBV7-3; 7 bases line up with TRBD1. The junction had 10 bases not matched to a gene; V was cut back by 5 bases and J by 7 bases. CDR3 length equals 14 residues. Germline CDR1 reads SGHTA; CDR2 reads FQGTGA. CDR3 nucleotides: TGTGCCAGCAGCCAAAAAGGACAGGAGGGTGGCTACACCTTC. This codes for CASSQKGQEGGYTF.

The CDR3 nucleotides read TGTGCCAGCAGTTATTTCAGGGGGAAGACTTTCTTT. Its protein is CASSYFRGKTFF. The V gene is TRBV6-2 or TRBV6-3, the J gene TRBJ1-1; 7 nucleotides match TRBD1. The CDR3 loop spans 12 amino acids. Germline V gene sequence: CDR1 MNHEY, CDR2 SVGEGT. Trimming at V came to 3 bases and at J to 12 bases, leaving 7 bases not matched to a gene.

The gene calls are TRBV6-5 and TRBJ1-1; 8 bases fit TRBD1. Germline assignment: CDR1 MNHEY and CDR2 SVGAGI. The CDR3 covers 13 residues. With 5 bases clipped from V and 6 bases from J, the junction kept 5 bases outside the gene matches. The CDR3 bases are TGTGCCAGCAGTCCTAACAGGGGGTCTGAAGCTTTCTTT. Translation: CASSPNRGSEAFF.

The CDR3: CASRPSGGAFGEQYF. CDR3 DNA: TGTGCCAGCAGACCCAGCGGGGGGGCTTTCGGCGAGCAGTACTTC. V is TRBV28 and J is TRBJ2-7; 10 nucleotides line up with TRBD2. The germline gives CDR1 MDHEN, CDR2 SYDVKM. Losses at the gene ends were 6 bases for V and 6 bases for J; bases not matched to a gene: 11. CDR3 length equals 15 residues.

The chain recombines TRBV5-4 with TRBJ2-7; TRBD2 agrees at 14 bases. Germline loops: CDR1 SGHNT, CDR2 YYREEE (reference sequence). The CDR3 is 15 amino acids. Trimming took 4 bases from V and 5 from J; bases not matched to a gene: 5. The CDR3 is CASSRLAGGDHEQYF. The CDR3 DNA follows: TGTGCCAGCAGCAGACTAGCGGGAGGGGACCACGAGCAGTACTTC.

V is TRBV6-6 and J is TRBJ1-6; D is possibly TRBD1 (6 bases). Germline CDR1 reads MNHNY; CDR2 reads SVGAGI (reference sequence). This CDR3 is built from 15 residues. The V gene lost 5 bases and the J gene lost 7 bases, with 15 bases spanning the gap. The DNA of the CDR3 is TGTGCCAGCAGTCTAAAGACAGGTCTGAATTCACCCCTCCACTTT. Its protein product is CASSLKTGLNSPLHF.

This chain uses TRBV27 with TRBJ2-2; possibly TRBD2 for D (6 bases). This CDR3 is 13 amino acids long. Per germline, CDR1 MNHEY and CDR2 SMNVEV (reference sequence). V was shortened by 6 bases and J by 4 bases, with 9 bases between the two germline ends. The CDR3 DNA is TGTGCCAGCAGCATGGGGGGCACCGGGGAGCTGTTTTTT. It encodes CASSMGGTGELFF.

CDR3 sequence: CASSDPRGASNGEAFF. CDR3 bases: TGTGCCAGCAGTGATCCCCGGGGGGCATCCAATGGGGAAGCTTTCTTT. V is TRBV25-1 and J is TRBJ1-1; TRBD1 might be the D (6 bases). The CDR3 contains 16 residues. Germline V gene lookup returns CDR1 MGHDK and CDR2 SYGVNS. V lost 3 bases, J lost 8 bases, and 22 bases lay in between. The variable domain in full, completed from reference TRBV25-1 and TRBJ1-1, reads EADIYQTPRYLVIGTGKKITLECSQTMGHDKMYWYQQDPGMELHLIHYSYGVNSTEKGDLSSESTVSRIRTEHFPLTLESARPSHTSQYLCASSDPRGASNGEAFFGQGTRLTVV.

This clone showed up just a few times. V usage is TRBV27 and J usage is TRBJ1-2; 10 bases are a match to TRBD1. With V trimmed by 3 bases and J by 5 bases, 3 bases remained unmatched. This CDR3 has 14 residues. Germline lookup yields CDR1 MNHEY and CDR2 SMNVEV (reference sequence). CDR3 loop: CASSFLGQGYGYTF. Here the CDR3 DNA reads TGTGCCAGCAGTTTCCTGGGACAGGGGTATGGCTACACCTTC.

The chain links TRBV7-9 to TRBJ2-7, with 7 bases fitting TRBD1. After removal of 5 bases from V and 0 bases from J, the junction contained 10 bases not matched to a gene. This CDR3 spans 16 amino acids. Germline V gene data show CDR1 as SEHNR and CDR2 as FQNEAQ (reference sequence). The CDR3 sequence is CASSDTTGRYSYEQYF. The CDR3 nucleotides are TGTGCCAGCAGCGACACGACAGGGAGATACTCCTACGAGCAGTACTTC.

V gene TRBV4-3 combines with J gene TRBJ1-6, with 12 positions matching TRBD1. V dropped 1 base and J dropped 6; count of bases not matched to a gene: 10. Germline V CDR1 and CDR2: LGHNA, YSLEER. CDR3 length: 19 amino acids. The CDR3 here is CASSQAPGTGGAVNSPLHF. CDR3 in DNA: TGCGCCAGCAGCCAAGCCCCTGGGACAGGGGGCGCGGTTAATTCACCCCTCCACTTT.

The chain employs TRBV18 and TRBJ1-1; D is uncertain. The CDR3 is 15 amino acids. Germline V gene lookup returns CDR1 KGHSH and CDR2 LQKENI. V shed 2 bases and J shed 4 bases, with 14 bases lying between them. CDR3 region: CASSPTEVLGTEAFF. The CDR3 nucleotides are TGTGCCAGCTCACCAACGGAGGTCCTGGGCACTGAAGCTTTCTTT.

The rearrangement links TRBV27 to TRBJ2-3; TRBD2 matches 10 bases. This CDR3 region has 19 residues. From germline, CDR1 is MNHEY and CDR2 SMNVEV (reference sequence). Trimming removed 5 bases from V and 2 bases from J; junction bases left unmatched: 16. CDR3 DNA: TGTGCCAGCAGTCCCCTTCTAGGGCCTAGCGGGAGTAACACAGATACGCAGTATTTT. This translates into CASSPLLGPSGSNTDTQYF.

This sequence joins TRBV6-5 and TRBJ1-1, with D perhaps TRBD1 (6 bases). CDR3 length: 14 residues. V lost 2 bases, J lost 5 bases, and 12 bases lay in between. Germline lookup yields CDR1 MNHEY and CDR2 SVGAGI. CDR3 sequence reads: CASSYRPQGTEAFF. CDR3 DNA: TGTGCCAGCAGTTACCGTCCCCAGGGGACTGAAGCTTTCTTT.

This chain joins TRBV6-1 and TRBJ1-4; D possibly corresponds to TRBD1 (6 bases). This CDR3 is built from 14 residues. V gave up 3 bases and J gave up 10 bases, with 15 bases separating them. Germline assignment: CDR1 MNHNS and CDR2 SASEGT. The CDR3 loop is CASSDARGLRKLFF. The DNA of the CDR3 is TGTGCCAGCAGTGACGCCAGGGGCCTTAGAAAACTGTTTTTT.

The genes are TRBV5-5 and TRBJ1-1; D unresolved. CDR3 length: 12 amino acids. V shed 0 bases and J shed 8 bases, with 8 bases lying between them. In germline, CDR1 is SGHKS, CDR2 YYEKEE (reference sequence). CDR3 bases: TGTGCCAGCAGCTTGGAAAGAGCGGAAGCTTTCTTT. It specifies CASSLERAEAFF.